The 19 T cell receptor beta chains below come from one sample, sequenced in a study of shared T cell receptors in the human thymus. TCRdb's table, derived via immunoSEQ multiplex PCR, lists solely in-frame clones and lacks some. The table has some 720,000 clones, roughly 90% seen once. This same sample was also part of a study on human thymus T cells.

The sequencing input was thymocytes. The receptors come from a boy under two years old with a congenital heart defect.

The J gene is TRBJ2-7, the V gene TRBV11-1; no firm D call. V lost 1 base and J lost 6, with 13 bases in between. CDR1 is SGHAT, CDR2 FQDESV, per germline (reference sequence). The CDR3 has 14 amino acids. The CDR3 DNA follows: TGTGCCAGCAGCTTAGACGCGCGCCTAGGCGAGCAGTACTTC. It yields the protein CASSLDARLGEQYF.

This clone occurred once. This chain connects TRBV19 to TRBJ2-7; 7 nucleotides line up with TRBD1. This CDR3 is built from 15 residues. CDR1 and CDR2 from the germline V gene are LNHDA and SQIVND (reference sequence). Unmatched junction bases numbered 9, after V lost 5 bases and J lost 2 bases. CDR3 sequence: CASSLQDRIAYEQYF. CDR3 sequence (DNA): TGTGCCAGTAGTCTACAGGACAGGATAGCCTACGAGCAGTACTTC.

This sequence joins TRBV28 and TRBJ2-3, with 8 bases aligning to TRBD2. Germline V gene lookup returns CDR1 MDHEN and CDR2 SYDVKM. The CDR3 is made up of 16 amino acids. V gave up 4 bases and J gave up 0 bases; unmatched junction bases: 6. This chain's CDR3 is CASSSESSGSTDTQYF. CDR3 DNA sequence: TGTGCCAGCAGTTCCGAGTCTAGCGGGAGCACAGATACGCAGTATTTT. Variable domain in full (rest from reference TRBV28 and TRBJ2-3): DVKVTQSSRYLVKRTGEKVFLECVQDMDHENMFWYRQDPGLGLRLIYFSYDVKMKEKGDIPEGYSVSREKKERFSLILESASTNQTSMYLCASSSESSGSTDTQYFGPGTRLTVL.

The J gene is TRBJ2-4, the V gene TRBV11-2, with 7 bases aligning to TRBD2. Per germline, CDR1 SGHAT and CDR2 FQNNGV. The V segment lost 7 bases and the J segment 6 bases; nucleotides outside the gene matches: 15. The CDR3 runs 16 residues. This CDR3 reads CASNGREIPHLNIQYF. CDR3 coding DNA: TGTGCCAGCAACGGGCGGGAGATCCCTCATCTAAACATTCAGTACTTC.

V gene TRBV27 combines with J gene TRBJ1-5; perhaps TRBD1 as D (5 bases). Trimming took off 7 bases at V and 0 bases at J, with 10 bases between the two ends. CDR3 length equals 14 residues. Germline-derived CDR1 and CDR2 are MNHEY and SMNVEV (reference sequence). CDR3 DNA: TGTGCCAGCAACAGGTTCTTTAGCAATCAGCCCCAGCATTTT. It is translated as CASNRFFSNQPQHF.

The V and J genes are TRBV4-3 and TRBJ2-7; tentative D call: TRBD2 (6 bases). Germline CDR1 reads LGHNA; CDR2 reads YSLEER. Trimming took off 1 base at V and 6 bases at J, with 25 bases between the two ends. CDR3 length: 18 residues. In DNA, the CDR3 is TGCGCCAGCAGCCAAGCGAAAGGGATACAGCAGGAGGGGTGCGAGCAGTACTTC. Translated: CASSQAKGIQQEGCEQYF.

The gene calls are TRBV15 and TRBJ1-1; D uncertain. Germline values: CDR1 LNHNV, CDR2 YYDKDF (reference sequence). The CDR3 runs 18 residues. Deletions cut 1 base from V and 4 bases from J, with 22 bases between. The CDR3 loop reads CATSRVQGPPGEATEAFF. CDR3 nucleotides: TGTGCCACCAGCAGAGTACAAGGGCCGCCCGGGGAGGCCACTGAAGCTTTCTTT.

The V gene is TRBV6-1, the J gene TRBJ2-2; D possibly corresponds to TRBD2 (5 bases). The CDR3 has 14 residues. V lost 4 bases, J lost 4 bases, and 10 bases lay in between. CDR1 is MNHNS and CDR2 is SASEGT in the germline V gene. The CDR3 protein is CASSGVGGTGELFF. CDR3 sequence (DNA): TGTGCCAGCAGTGGGGTCGGAGGCACCGGGGAGCTGTTTTTT.

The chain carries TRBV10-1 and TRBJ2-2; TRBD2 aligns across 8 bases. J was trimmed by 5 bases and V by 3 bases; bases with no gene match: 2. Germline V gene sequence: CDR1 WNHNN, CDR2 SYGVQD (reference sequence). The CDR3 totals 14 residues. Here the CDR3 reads CASSDGGDTGELFF. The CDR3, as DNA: TGCGCCAGCAGTGACGGGGGGGATACCGGGGAGCTGTTTTTT.

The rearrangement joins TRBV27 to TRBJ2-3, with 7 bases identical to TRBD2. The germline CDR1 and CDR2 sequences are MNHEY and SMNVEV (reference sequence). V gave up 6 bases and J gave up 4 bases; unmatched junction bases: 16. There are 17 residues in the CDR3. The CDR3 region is CASSPGVGRERADTQYF. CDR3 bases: TGTGCCAGCAGCCCTGGAGTTGGGCGGGAGCGAGCAGATACGCAGTATTTT.

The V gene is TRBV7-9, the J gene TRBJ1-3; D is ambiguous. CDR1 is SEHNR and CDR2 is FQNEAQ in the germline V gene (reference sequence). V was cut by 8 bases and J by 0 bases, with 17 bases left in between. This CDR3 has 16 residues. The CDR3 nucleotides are TGTGCCAGCTGTCCGCCTCGCGTAAGCTCTGGAAACACCATATATTTT. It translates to CASCPPRVSSGNTIYF.

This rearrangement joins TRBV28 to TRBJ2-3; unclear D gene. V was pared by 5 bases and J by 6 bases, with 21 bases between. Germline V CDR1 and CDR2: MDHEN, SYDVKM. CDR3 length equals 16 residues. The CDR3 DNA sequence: TGTGCCAGCAGTCGATCGCCTGAGAGTTGGCGGGATACGCAGTATTTT. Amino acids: CASSRSPESWRDTQYF.

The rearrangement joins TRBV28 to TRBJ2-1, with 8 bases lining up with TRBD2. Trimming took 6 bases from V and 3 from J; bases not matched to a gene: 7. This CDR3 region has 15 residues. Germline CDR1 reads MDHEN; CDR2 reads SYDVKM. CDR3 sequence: CASRPSGGFYNEQFF. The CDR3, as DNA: TGTGCCAGCAGGCCGAGCGGGGGCTTCTACAATGAGCAGTTCTTC.

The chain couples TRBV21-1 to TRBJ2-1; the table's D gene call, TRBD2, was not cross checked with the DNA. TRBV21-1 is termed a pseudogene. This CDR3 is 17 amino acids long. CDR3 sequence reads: CASSLGGSGATYNEQFF. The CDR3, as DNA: TGTGCCAGCAGCCTGGGGGGTAGCGGGGCCACCTACAATGAGCAGTTCTTC.

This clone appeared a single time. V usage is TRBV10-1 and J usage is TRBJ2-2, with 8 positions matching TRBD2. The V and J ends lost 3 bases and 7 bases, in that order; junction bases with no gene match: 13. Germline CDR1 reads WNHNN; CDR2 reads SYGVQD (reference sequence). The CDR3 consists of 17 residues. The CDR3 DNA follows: TGCGCCAGCAGTGATCGACTCTTCGCGGGGGGTGGCGGGGAGCTGTTTTTT. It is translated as CASSDRLFAGGGGELFF.

The CDR3 nucleotides read TGTGCCAGCAGTTTGCAGGGTCTGGAGACCCAGTACTTC. It encodes CASSLQGLETQYF. This rearrangement joins TRBV27 to TRBJ2-5; D is perhaps TRBD1 (5 bases). With 3 bases removed from V and 5 bases from J, the gap between germline ends came to 10 bases. Germline CDR1 and CDR2: MNHEY and SMNVEV (reference sequence). The CDR3 loop spans 13 amino acids.

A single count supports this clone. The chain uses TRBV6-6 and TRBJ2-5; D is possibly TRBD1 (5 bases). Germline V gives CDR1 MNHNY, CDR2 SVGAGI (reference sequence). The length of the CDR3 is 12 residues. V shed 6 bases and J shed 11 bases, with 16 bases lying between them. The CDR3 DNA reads TGTGCCAGCAGCCATCAGGGATATGGGCAGTACTTC. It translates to CASSHQGYGQYF.

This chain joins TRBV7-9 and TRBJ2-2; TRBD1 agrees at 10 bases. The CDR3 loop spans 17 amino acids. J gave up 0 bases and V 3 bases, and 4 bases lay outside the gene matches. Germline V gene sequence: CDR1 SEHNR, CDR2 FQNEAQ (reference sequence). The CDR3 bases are TGTGCCAGCAGCTTTAGACAGGGGGCGCCGAACACCGGGGAGCTGTTTTTT. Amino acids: CASSFRQGAPNTGELFF.

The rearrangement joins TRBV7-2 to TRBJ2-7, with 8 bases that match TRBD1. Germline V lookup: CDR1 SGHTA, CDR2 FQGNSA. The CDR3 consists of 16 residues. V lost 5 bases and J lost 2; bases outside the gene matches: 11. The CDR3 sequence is CASSPEDRAKTYEQYF. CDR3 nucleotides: TGTGCCAGCAGCCCGGAGGACAGGGCCAAGACCTACGAGCAGTACTTC.